The clone carrying this T cell receptor (beta chain) was picked up a small number of times. The antigen is not known. Germline loops: CDR1 DFQATT, CDR2 SNEGSKA (reference sequence). Trimming cost V 1 base and J 4 bases, with 16 bases left between them. The CDR3 runs 15 residues. These data belong to a study of T-cell memory formation after mild COVID-19. Study-wide context: The study found TCR clusters largely donor specific. Whole-study findings and limits: Most CD4+ clones that shrank were in CM and EM, while CD8+ ones turned up in EMRA. Clones that got smaller from day 15 to 85 had even CD4/CD8, while clones growing later tipped toward CD4+.

5'RACE primed at constant segments yielded TCR alpha and TCR beta cDNA libraries bearing sample barcodes and UMIs. TCRdb itself ran the 5' RACE reads through MiXCR, one entry per CDR3 protein. The sample shows 470,000 or so distinct CDR3 sequences, around 19% of them seen only once. The sample consisted of PBMCs or a T cell subset sorted from them (not recorded which). The J gene is TRBJ1-2, the V gene TRBV20-1; weak D call: TRBD1 (5 bases). The TCR was taken from an adult woman who had mild COVID-19 (a few samples of this study predate the infection). Cell type and time point are not known. CDR3 residues: CSARGGNPGSYGYTF. The CDR3 DNA is TGCAGTGCTAGAGGCGGAAACCCAGGGAGCTATGGCTACACCTTC.